Included here is one T cell receptor beta chain sequence, with context. What it binds is not known. The data are from a study of T cell responses to AZD1222 COVID-19 vaccine. Study details: Pooling of second doses given at about 4 or about 12 weeks was done. Study conclusions and caveats: Seropositive at baseline were only six AZD1222 recipients. Donors, mostly white British, included more females; clonal diversity was possibly underestimated.

TCRdb's copy holds only in-frame clones and misses some; the assay was immunoSEQ multiplex PCR. The table includes roughly 150,000 clones, approximately 92% detected once. This CDR3 comprises 12 residues. Between the trimmed V and J ends, which lost 0 bases and 8 bases, there was a span of 6 bases. Germline CDR1 is SGDLS and CDR2 is YYNGEE. The V call is TRBV9, the J call TRBJ2-1; no reliable D call. The sequence derives from an adult in good health. The sample in question was peripheral blood, obtained on day 0 of AZD1222 vaccination. The CDR3 DNA reads as TGTGCCAGCAGCGTAGTGAGCGATGAGCAGTTCTTC. It translates to CASSVVSDEQFF.